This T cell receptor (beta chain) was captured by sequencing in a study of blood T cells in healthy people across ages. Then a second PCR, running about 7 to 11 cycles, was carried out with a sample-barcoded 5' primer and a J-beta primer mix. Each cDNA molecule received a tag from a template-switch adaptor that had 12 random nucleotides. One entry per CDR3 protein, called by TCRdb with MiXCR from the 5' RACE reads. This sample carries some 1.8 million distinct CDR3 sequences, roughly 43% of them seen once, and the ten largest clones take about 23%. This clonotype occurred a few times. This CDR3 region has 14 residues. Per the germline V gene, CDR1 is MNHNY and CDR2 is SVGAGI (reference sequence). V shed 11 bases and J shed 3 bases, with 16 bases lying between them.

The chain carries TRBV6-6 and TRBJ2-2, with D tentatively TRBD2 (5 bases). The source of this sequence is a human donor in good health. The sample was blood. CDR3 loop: CAGRFAGDTGELFF. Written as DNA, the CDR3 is TGTGCCGGCCGTTTCGCGGGTGACACCGGGGAGCTGTTTTTT.